The 8 T cell receptor beta chains in this list originate from one sample, sequenced in a study of regulatory T cells in long-lasting Graves disease. Arm-PCR with iRepertoire HTBI primers amplified the CDR3 regions for these TCR beta libraries. MiXCR, applied by TCRdb to the multiplex PCR reads, yields one record per CDR3 protein. The sample contains a few hundred thousand distinct CDR3 sequences, roughly 23% of which appear only once. Noted time point: persistent/refractory GD, antithyroid drugs over 5 years with positive TRAb. Generation of the TCR library employed RNA extracted from PBMCs. Sequences were derived from peripheral blood mononuclear cells (PBMCs), sampled when the disease was refractory, from a patient treated with antithyroid drugs. Every receptor here comes from a female donor with Graves disease.

This clonotype was seen ten or more times. The CDR3 DNA reads as TGTGCCAGCAGCATAGCTCCGGGGGGCTACACCTTC. Amino acid sequence: CASSIAPGGYTF. The chain carries TRBV12-3 or TRBV12-4 and TRBJ1-2; D remains unclear. The CDR3 spans 12 residues. The V and J ends lost 6 bases and 8 bases respectively, with 13 bases between them.

The CDR3 DNA is TGCGCCAGCAGCCAAGGCAGGGGGGGGCGGACTGAAGCTTTCTTT. Its protein is CASSQGRGGRTEAFF. The chain is built from TRBV4-1 and TRBJ1-1; TRBD1 agrees at 7 bases. Germline-derived CDR1 and CDR2 are MGHRA and YSYEKL. V shed 1 base, J shed 5 bases, and the junction held 7 bases outside the gene matches. The CDR3 loop spans 15 amino acids.

The chain has TRBV7-2 and TRBJ2-3; 10 bases are shared with TRBD2. This CDR3 has 16 residues. J was trimmed by 1 base and V by 1 base; bases with no gene match: 2. Germline CDR1 is SGHTA and CDR2 is FQGNSA. The CDR3 protein is CASSLGSGGGTDTQYF. CDR3 nucleotide sequence: TGTGCCAGCAGCTTAGGGAGCGGGGGGGGCACAGATACGCAGTATTTT.

This clonotype was seen a handful of times. The chain is built from TRBV5-6 and TRBJ1-1, with a possible D match to TRBD1 (6 bases). CDR3 length: 16 residues. Germline lookup yields CDR1 SGHDT and CDR2 YYEEEE. Deletions cut 3 bases from V and 3 bases from J, with 18 bases between. The CDR3 DNA sequence: TGTGCCAGCAGCTACACAGGGACCCTTCGGGACACTGAAGCTTTCTTT. Amino acid sequence: CASSYTGTLRDTEAFF.

The sample holds a few counts of this clonotype. The rearrangement links TRBV11-1 to TRBJ2-5; 7 bases align to TRBD2. CDR1 and CDR2 from the germline V gene are SGHAT and FQDESV (reference sequence). The length of the CDR3 is 17 residues. V lost 8 bases, J lost 3 bases, and 18 bases stayed unmatched. The CDR3 spells CASHPDNWEGTKETQYF. CDR3 coding DNA: TGTGCCAGCCACCCGGACAACTGGGAGGGGACTAAAGAGACCCAGTACTTC.

This clonotype was observed many times. The rearrangement uses TRBV12-3 or TRBV12-4 and TRBJ2-7; either TRBD1 or TRBD2 may fit D (6 bases each). The CDR3 length is 15 residues. V lost 3 bases and J 3 bases, leaving 15 bases between the germline ends. The CDR3 DNA is TGTGCCAGCAGTTTTGGGGGGACATCCGTCTACGAGCAGTACTTC. Amino acids: CASSFGGTSVYEQYF.

This sequence joins TRBV5-1 and TRBJ2-5; 7 nucleotides line up with TRBD1. This CDR3 comprises 16 residues. The germline CDR1 and CDR2 sequences are SGHRS and YFSETQ. V trimming: 0 bases; J trimming: 0 bases; junction bases outside the gene matches: 5. In nucleotides, the CDR3 is TGCGCCAGCAGCTTGGGACTGGGACAGAACCAAGAGACCCAGTACTTC. Protein: CASSLGLGQNQETQYF.

The chain links TRBV7-9 to TRBJ1-5; possible D gene TRBD1, 5 bases. The CDR3 is 14 residues long. Between the trimmed V and J ends, which lost 5 bases and 1 base, there was a span of 9 bases. CDR1 SEHNR and CDR2 FQNEAQ come from the germline V gene (reference sequence). In DNA, the CDR3 is TGTGCCAGCAGCAACCAGGGAAGCAATCAGCCCCAGCATTTT. It is translated as CASSNQGSNQPQHF.